The 32 T cell receptor beta chains below were found in one sample sequenced in a study of blood T cell repertoires in COVID-19. Generated by immunoSEQ multiplex PCR, the TCRdb table keeps only in-frame clones and is missing some. The sample records fewer than 250,000 clones, around 82% being singletons. Sequenced input: PBMCs or T cells enriched from blood (not recorded which). These receptors were taken from a woman between 45 and 65 years old who had been exposed to COVID-19.

This chain uses TRBV12-5 with TRBJ1-2; possibly TRBD1 for D (6 bases). This CDR3 region has 17 residues. The V gene's germline CDR1 is LGHNT and CDR2 FRNRAP. Trimming took off 1 base at V and 8 bases at J, with 23 bases between the two ends. The CDR3 DNA is TGTGCTAGTGGTTTGGCAACCTTCAGGGGCGAAAATAGAGGCTACACCTTC. Translating it yields CASGLATFRGENRGYTF. Filled out from reference TRBV12-5 and TRBJ1-2, the complete variable domain reads DARVTQTPRHKVTEMGQEVTMRCQPILGHNTVFWYRQTMMQGLELLAYFRNRAPLDDSGMPKDRFSAEMPDATLATLKIQPSEPRDSAVYFCASGLATFRGENRGYTFGSGTRLTVV.

The J gene is TRBJ1-4, the V gene TRBV19, with a weak D call TRBD1 (5 bases). The germline V and J ends were trimmed by 6 bases and 8 bases, with 7 bases remaining between them. The CDR3 consists of 11 residues. CDR1 is LNHDA, CDR2 SQIVND, per germline (reference sequence). The CDR3 DNA is TGTGCCAGTAGACGGACAGAAAAACTGTTTTTT. Encoded protein: CASRRTEKLFF.

This chain joins TRBV5-4 and TRBJ2-3, with 10 bases identical to TRBD2. Looked up from germline, CDR1 is SGHNT and CDR2 is YYREEE (reference sequence). The V gene end was trimmed by 1 base and the J gene end by 10 bases; junction bases not matched to a gene: 9. CDR3 size: 15 residues. CDR3 residues: CASSLLTSGDSAQYF. The CDR3 DNA reads TGTGCCAGCAGCTTGCTTACTAGCGGGGATTCAGCGCAGTATTTT.

This rearrangement joins TRBV30 to TRBJ1-1; D not certain. This CDR3 is 15 amino acids long. Germline V gives CDR1 GTSNPN, CDR2 SVGIG (reference sequence). V lost 1 base, J lost 1 base, and 13 bases lay in between. CDR3 DNA sequence: TGTGCCTGGAGTGGGCGAGACATGGCGAACACTGAAGCTTTCTTT. It codes for CAWSGRDMANTEAFF. Complete variable domain (other parts from reference TRBV30 and TRBJ1-1): SQTIHQWPATLVQPVGSPLSLECTVEGTSNPNLYWYRQAAGRGLQLLFYSVGIGQISSEVPQNLSASRPQDRQFILSSKKLLLSDSGFYLCAWSGRDMANTEAFFGQGTRLTVV.

This chain joins TRBV6-5 and TRBJ1-1, with D possibly TRBD1 on 6 matching bases. The CDR3 has 14 residues. The germline V gene encodes CDR1 MNHEY and CDR2 SVGAGI. Trimming cost V 4 bases and J 1 base, with 10 bases left between them. CDR3 in DNA: TGTGCCAGCAGTTTCAGGACAGCGAACACTGAAGCTTTCTTT. This gives the protein CASSFRTANTEAFF.

This clone was detected once. The CDR3 here is CASSRSGTGGYEQYF. The CDR3 nucleotides are TGCGCCAGCAGCCGCTCCGGGACAGGGGGCTACGAGCAGTACTTC. The chain employs TRBV5-1 and TRBJ2-7, with 11 bases lining up with TRBD1. J gave up 3 bases and V 4 bases, and 6 bases lay outside the gene matches. The V gene's germline CDR1 is SGHRS and CDR2 YFSETQ. The CDR3 loop spans 15 amino acids.

The J gene is TRBJ2-7, the V gene TRBV11-2, with 11 positions matching TRBD1. The germline gives CDR1 SGHAT, CDR2 FQNNGV. The CDR3 covers 15 residues. Unmatched junction bases numbered 6, after V lost 4 bases and J lost 4 bases. DNA for the CDR3: TGTGCCAGCAGCTACGGACAGGGGGCTTTTTACGAGCAGTACTTC. It translates to CASSYGQGAFYEQYF.

In its sample, this clone was seen once. This chain links TRBV24-1 with TRBJ1-5; 12 bases fit TRBD1. V lost 6 bases to trimming and J lost 5 bases; unmatched junction nucleotides: 7. The CDR3 consists of 16 residues. Germline CDR1 and CDR2: KGHDR and SFDVKD. This CDR3 reads CATSRSGTGGDQPQHF. The CDR3 DNA reads as TGTGCCACCAGTAGGTCCGGGACAGGGGGCGATCAGCCCCAGCATTTT.

V and J are TRBV30 and TRBJ2-7, with D perhaps matching TRBD2 (5 bases). The CDR3 consists of 13 residues. Deletions cut 3 bases from V and 3 bases from J, with 12 bases between. Germline V gives CDR1 GTSNPN, CDR2 SVGIG (reference sequence). In nucleotides, the CDR3 is TGTGCCTGGAGGCTCAGAGGGAGCTACGAGCAGTACTTC. Translating gives CAWRLRGSYEQYF.

J is TRBJ1-6 and V is TRBV30; possibly TRBD1 for D (6 bases). The CDR3 spans 14 residues. Germline V gene sequence: CDR1 GTSNPN, CDR2 SVGIG (reference sequence). The V end was cut by 2 bases, the J end by 7 bases, with 12 bases between. CDR3 in amino acids: CAWSPGQRNSPLHF. The CDR3 nucleotides are TGTGCCTGGAGTCCCGGACAGAGAAATTCACCCCTCCACTTT.

The CDR3 reads CASSSTGLRTEAFF. CDR3 nucleotides: TGTGCCAGCAGCTCGACAGGCCTTAGGACTGAAGCTTTCTTT. The V call is TRBV6-6, the J call TRBJ1-1, with a possible D match to TRBD1 (6 bases). Trimming removed 6 bases at V and 5 bases at J, with 16 bases between. From germline, CDR1 is MNHNY and CDR2 SVGAGI (reference sequence). The CDR3 is made up of 14 amino acids.

The chain recombines TRBV19 with TRBJ2-7; TRBD1 matches 10 bases. Trimming removed 5 bases from V and 6 bases from J; junction bases left unmatched: 10. The CDR3 spans 15 residues. Germline V lookup: CDR1 LNHDA, CDR2 SQIVND (reference sequence). The CDR3 DNA is TGTGCCAGTAGTTCCTGGACAGGGGGATCGCCCGAGCAGTACTTC. Encoded protein: CASSSWTGGSPEQYF.

The rearrangement uses TRBV11-2 and TRBJ2-2, with D uncertain. This CDR3 is 14 amino acids long. CDR1 is SGHAT, CDR2 FQNNGV, per germline. Trimming removed 4 bases from V and 0 bases from J, with 6 bases in between. For the CDR3, the DNA is TGTGCCAGCAGCTCACAACCGAACACCGGGGAGCTGTTTTTT. Translating it yields CASSSQPNTGELFF.

The chain combines TRBV6-1 with TRBJ1-4; D possibly corresponds to TRBD1 (6 bases). V lost 2 bases and J lost 2, with 15 bases in between. Germline V gene data show CDR1 as MNHNS and CDR2 as SASEGT. This CDR3 is 17 amino acids long. CDR3 in amino acids: CASSEPPRGATNEKLFF. CDR3 DNA sequence: TGTGCCAGCAGTGAACCCCCGCGGGGGGCGACTAATGAAAAACTGTTTTTT.

The V gene is TRBV7-2, the J gene TRBJ2-2; D is ambiguous. CDR1 and CDR2 from the germline V gene are SGHTA and FQGNSA. V lost 0 bases to trimming and J lost 6 bases, with 8 bases between them. CDR3 size: 14 residues. This chain's CDR3 is CASSLAIGSGELFF. CDR3 DNA: TGTGCCAGCAGCTTAGCGATCGGGTCCGGGGAGCTGTTTTTT.

The CDR3, as DNA: TGTGCCAGCTCTCAGGTATCTGAAGCTTTCTTT. This encodes CASSQVSEAFF. The rearrangement uses TRBV18 and TRBJ1-1; D ambiguous. V shed 6 bases and J shed 6 bases, with 8 bases lying between them. This CDR3 region has 11 residues. From germline, CDR1 is KGHSH and CDR2 LQKENI.

The chain links TRBV19 to TRBJ1-1, with 7 bases matching TRBD1. The J segment lost 0 bases and the V segment lost 6 bases, leaving 4 bases of the junction unmatched. Looked up from germline, CDR1 is LNHDA and CDR2 is SQIVND (reference sequence). The CDR3 totals 14 residues. The CDR3 spells CASRLQGLNTEAFF. As DNA, the CDR3 is TGTGCCAGTAGACTACAGGGGCTGAACACTGAAGCTTTCTTT.

V usage is TRBV7-9 and J usage is TRBJ1-3; 11 bases are a match to TRBD1. Germline CDR1 and CDR2: SEHNR and FQNEAQ (reference sequence). Trimming took 5 bases from V and 3 from J; bases not matched to a gene: 3. The CDR3 is made up of 15 amino acids. Here the CDR3 DNA reads TGTGCCAGCAGCGGGACAGGGGGGCTTGGAAACACCATATATTTT. Translating gives CASSGTGGLGNTIYF. Full variable domain (outside the CDR3, taken from reference TRBV7-9 and TRBJ1-3): DTGVSQNPRHKITKRGQNVTFRCDPISEHNRLYWYRQTLGQGPEFLTYFQNEAQLEKSRLLSDRFSAERPKGSFSTLEIQRTEQGDSAMYLCASSGTGGLGNTIYFGEGSWLTVV.

The chain couples TRBV5-8 to TRBJ1-2, with D uncertain. Germline-derived CDR1 and CDR2 are SGHTS and YDEGEE. The V end was cut by 0 bases, the J end by 8 bases, with 14 bases between. The CDR3 loop spans 14 amino acids. The CDR3 sequence is CASSLAFSARGYTF. The CDR3, as DNA: TGTGCCAGCAGCTTGGCTTTCTCGGCTAGGGGCTACACCTTC.

J is TRBJ2-3 and V is TRBV5-1; TRBD2 matches 10 bases. V trimming: 7 bases; J trimming: 4 bases; junction bases outside the gene matches: 18. The CDR3 sequence is 18 residues long. Germline V CDR1 and CDR2: SGHRS, YFSETQ. Written as DNA, the CDR3 is TGCGCCAGCCACTCCGGGTCTAGCGGGGGCGCTGCCCCAGATACGCAGTATTTT. Protein sequence: CASHSGSSGGAAPDTQYF.

The chain joins TRBV4-3 to TRBJ2-6; possible D gene TRBD2, 6 bases. Germline values: CDR1 LGHNA, CDR2 YSLEER. V gave up 5 bases and J gave up 4 bases, with 15 bases separating them. The length of the CDR3 is 16 residues. CDR3 protein: CASSANGGSGANVLTF. The CDR3, as DNA: TGCGCCAGCAGCGCAAACGGGGGATCCGGGGCCAACGTCCTGACTTTC.

This clone was seen many times. The chain has TRBV7-9 and TRBJ1-1, with 8 nucleotides matching TRBD1. From germline, CDR1 is SEHNR and CDR2 FQNEAQ (reference sequence). V dropped 1 base and J dropped 0; count of bases not matched to a gene: 7. The CDR3 covers 17 residues. The CDR3 coding sequence is TGTGCCAGCAGCTTAGGACAGGGGCGTTCAATGAACACTGAAGCTTTCTTT. As protein: CASSLGQGRSMNTEAFF. The full variable domain, its missing parts supplied by reference TRBV7-9 and TRBJ1-1, is DTGVSQNPRHKITKRGQNVTFRCDPISEHNRLYWYRQTLGQGPEFLTYFQNEAQLEKSRLLSDRFSAERPKGSFSTLEIQRTEQGDSAMYLCASSLGQGRSMNTEAFFGQGTRLTVV.

A few counts support this clone. V and J are TRBV7-2 and TRBJ1-3, with a possible D match to TRBD1 (5 bases). The CDR3 length is 17 residues. Germline V gene data show CDR1 as SGHTA and CDR2 as FQGNSA. Trimming removed 5 bases from V and 0 bases from J, with 17 bases in between. CDR3 amino acids: CASSRNRDWGSGNTIYF. DNA of the CDR3: TGTGCCAGCAGCAGAAACCGGGACTGGGGCTCTGGAAACACCATATATTTT.

The J gene is TRBJ2-3, the V gene TRBV18; 7 positions match TRBD1. Germline loops: CDR1 KGHSH, CDR2 LQKENI. The trim removed 5 bases at V and 3 bases at J, leaving 2 bases unmatched. There are 13 residues in the CDR3. The CDR3 nucleotides read TGTGCCAGCTCAACAGGGGATACAGATACGCAGTATTTT. Its protein is CASSTGDTDTQYF.

There are many counts of this clone. This CDR3 is also generated by other DNA sequences in the sample. The J gene is TRBJ1-1, the V gene TRBV7-9, with a weak D call TRBD1 (6 bases). The CDR3 is 15 residues long. Trimming pared 2 bases from V and 5 bases from J, leaving 15 bases between. The germline gives CDR1 SEHNR, CDR2 FQNEAQ (reference sequence). CDR3 loop: CASSLPTGGRTEAFF. As DNA, the CDR3 is TGTGCCAGCAGCTTACCTACGGGGGGCAGAACTGAAGCTTTCTTT.

The chain uses TRBV27 and TRBJ1-6; D is perhaps TRBD1 (6 bases). Germline V gene sequence: CDR1 MNHEY, CDR2 SMNVEV (reference sequence). The CDR3 totals 16 residues. With 2 bases removed from V and 2 bases from J, the gap between germline ends came to 10 bases. In DNA form, the CDR3 reads TGTGCCAGCAGTTTAGTGGGGACAACCTATAATTCACCCCTCCACTTT. It translates to CASSLVGTTYNSPLHF.

The chain links TRBV10-2 to TRBJ2-1; the D is unclear. Germline CDR1 and CDR2: WSHSY and SAAADI. This CDR3 has 14 amino acids. V dropped 2 bases and J dropped 7 bases, with 12 bases sitting between them. As DNA, the CDR3 is TGCGCCAGCAGTGAGGCTATAGCCCGGAATGAGCAGTTCTTC. This sequence encodes CASSEAIARNEQFF.

This chain joins TRBV7-9 and TRBJ2-3; 9 bases align to TRBD2. CDR1 SEHNR and CDR2 FQNEAQ come from the germline V gene (reference sequence). J lost 3 bases, V lost 6 bases, and 10 bases had no gene match. There are 16 residues in the CDR3. This CDR3 is CASRFSGGFITDTQYF. CDR3 nucleotide sequence: TGTGCCAGCAGGTTTAGCGGGGGCTTTATTACAGATACGCAGTATTTT.

The V gene is TRBV30, the J gene TRBJ2-7; D is perhaps TRBD1 (5 bases). Germline CDR1 reads GTSNPN; CDR2 reads SVGIG (reference sequence). V was trimmed by 2 bases and J by 4 bases, leaving 12 bases between them. The CDR3 consists of 13 residues. CDR3 coding DNA: TGTGCCTGGAGTCCAGACAGTGATTACGAGCAGTACTTC. This gives the protein CAWSPDSDYEQYF. Based on the CDR3 plus reference TRBV30 and TRBJ2-7, the full variable domain is SQTIHQWPATLVQPVGSPLSLECTVEGTSNPNLYWYRQAAGRGLQLLFYSVGIGQISSEVPQNLSASRPQDRQFILSSKKLLLSDSGFYLCAWSPDSDYEQYFGPGTRLTVT.

The count of this clone is one. The rearrangement joins TRBV4-3 to TRBJ2-4; TRBD2 matches at 10 bases. After removal of 0 bases from V and 1 base from J, the junction contained 6 bases not matched to a gene. In germline, CDR1 is LGHNA, CDR2 YSLEER. The CDR3 extends over 18 amino acids. The CDR3 nucleotides are TGCGCCAGCAGCCAAGAGCCTAGCGGGGGCAGGGCCAAAAACATTCAGTACTTC. Translating gives CASSQEPSGGRAKNIQYF.

The chain carries TRBV5-8 and TRBJ1-1; D unresolved. Germline loops: CDR1 SGHTS, CDR2 YDEGEE. The V and J ends lost 0 bases and 2 bases respectively, with 11 bases between them. This CDR3 has 15 amino acids. The CDR3 protein is CASSLGSRKNTEAFF. The CDR3 nucleotides read TGTGCCAGCAGCTTGGGGTCCAGAAAAAACACTGAAGCTTTCTTT.

As concerns this clone: Additional DNA sequences in this sample encode the identical CDR3. V and J are TRBV7-2 and TRBJ2-7, with TRBD2 identical over 14 bases. This CDR3 has 15 residues. Per germline, CDR1 SGHTA and CDR2 FQGNSA. Germline trimming cut 3 bases from V and 4 bases from J; bases unmatched to any gene: 2. The CDR3 DNA is TGTGCCAGCAGCTTGACTAGCGGGGGGGCGTACGAGCAGTACTTC. Its translation is CASSLTSGGAYEQYF.